The TCR beta chain under discussion was sequenced for a study of identical twins. General study results and limits: Within twin pairs, the out-of-frame alpha sequences they shared showed excess low generation probability. Memory repertoires showed no such pattern, whereas abundant cord blood beta clonotypes carried fewer insertions. Weaker excess twin sharing was seen among beta out-of-frame sequences.

TCRdb redid the calling of the 5' RACE reads with MiXCR, one entry per CDR3 protein. The sample lists 1.5 million to 2 million distinct CDR3 sequences, about 32% occurring once. Details on this clonotype: Its specificity is unknown. This sequence may be a read error, since a much larger clone differs from it by one base.

The receptor was derived from a newborn girl in good health. The sample consisted of cord blood.

DNA for the CDR3: TGTGCCCGCAGCTTGGGGGACAGTTTTCTCAATGAGCAGTTCTTC. This encodes CARSLGDSFLNEQFF. The chain couples TRBV7-2 to TRBJ2-1; 7 bases agree with TRBD1. The CDR3 spans 15 residues. Germline V gives CDR1 SGHTA, CDR2 FQGNSA.